The 26 T cell receptor beta chains given below trace back to one sample, sequenced in a study of response to subunit inactivated influenza vaccine. TCRdb reprocessed the RT-PCR reads with MiXCR, giving one entry per CDR3 protein. The sample lists more than 400,000 distinct CDR3 sequences, approximately 7.8% occurring once. This sample comprised PBMCs from blood, obtained 23 to 25 months after vaccination. All receptors come from a man between 50 and 69 years old who received an inactivated influenza vaccine.

The V call is TRBV7-2, the J call TRBJ2-5; D might be TRBD2 (6 bases). This CDR3 comprises 12 residues. The V end was cut by 5 bases, the J end by 5 bases, with 9 bases between. Germline CDR1 and CDR2: SGHTA and FQGNSA. The CDR3 sequence: CASSRRGETQYF. For the CDR3, the DNA is TGTGCCAGCAGCCGACGGGGGGAGACCCAGTACTTC.

The chain links TRBV7-8 to TRBJ1-6; D call uncertain. Between the trimmed V and J ends, which lost 10 bases and 0 bases, there was a span of 10 bases. Germline lookup yields CDR1 SGHVS and CDR2 FQNEAQ. CDR3 length: 14 amino acids. The CDR3 DNA reads as TGTGCCACCCTACCGGGCTCCTATAATTCACCCCTCCACTTT. The encoded protein is CATLPGSYNSPLHF.

This clonotype was observed a few times. The V gene is TRBV15, the J gene TRBJ2-1; D call uncertain. The germline V gene encodes CDR1 LNHNV and CDR2 YYDKDF (reference sequence). Trimming shortened V by 3 bases and J by 6 bases, and 6 bases separated the two germline ends. The CDR3 sequence is 12 residues long. CDR3 amino acids: CATSRLSNEQFF. The CDR3, as DNA: TGTGCCACCAGCAGGCTGAGCAATGAGCAGTTCTTC.

This clonotype was observed a handful of times. The CDR3 nucleotides are TGTGCCACCAGTGACCTGGTGGGGCAGTATTTT. Encoded protein: CATSDLVGQYF. The chain links TRBV24-1 to TRBJ2-3; no reliable D call. Trimming shortened V by 4 bases and J by 11 bases, and 9 bases separated the two germline ends. CDR3 size: 11 residues. Germline V gene sequence: CDR1 KGHDR, CDR2 SFDVKD.

This clonotype was recorded a few times. The chain employs TRBV5-1 and TRBJ2-1; D could derive from TRBD1 or TRBD2 (5 bases each). The CDR3 spans 14 residues. V lost 9 bases to trimming and J lost 0 bases, with 13 bases between them. Per germline, CDR1 SGHRS and CDR2 YFSETQ. Written as DNA, the CDR3 is TGCGCCACCTCCTTGGGGACCTCCTACAATGAGCAGTTCTTC. Amino acid sequence: CATSLGTSYNEQFF.

This clonotype was found a few times. This chain connects TRBV12-3 or TRBV12-4 to TRBJ1-1; perhaps TRBD1 as D (5 bases). The CDR3 has 17 amino acids. V was trimmed by 5 bases and J by 1 base, leaving 20 bases between them. This CDR3 is CASSVNRGIRENTEAFF. The CDR3 DNA sequence: TGTGCCAGCAGTGTAAACCGGGGCATCAGAGAGAACACTGAAGCTTTCTTT.

The chain is built from TRBV9 and TRBJ2-7, with TRBD1 matching over 7 bases. In germline, CDR1 is SGDLS, CDR2 YYNGEE. The CDR3 runs 15 residues. The V gene end was trimmed by 0 bases and the J gene end by 5 bases; junction bases not matched to a gene: 8. CDR3 region: CASSVAGGAFNEQYF. CDR3 DNA: TGTGCCAGCAGCGTAGCAGGGGGAGCATTCAACGAGCAGTACTTC.

The gene calls are TRBV27 and TRBJ2-7; D is uncertain. The V gene lost 0 bases and the J gene lost 5 bases, with 11 bases spanning the gap. Germline loops: CDR1 MNHEY, CDR2 SMNVEV (reference sequence). CDR3 length: 14 amino acids. CDR3 DNA: TGTGCCAGCAGTTTATCGATCCCCCCCCACGAGCAGTACTTC. Its protein is CASSLSIPPHEQYF.

This clonotype has ten or more counts. The V and J genes are TRBV20-1 and TRBJ2-1, with D possibly matching TRBD1 (6 bases). The germline V gene encodes CDR1 DFQATT and CDR2 SNEGSKA (reference sequence). The CDR3 is made up of 14 amino acids. V dropped 4 bases and J dropped 2 bases, with 12 bases sitting between them. In DNA, the CDR3 is TGCAGTGCTATAGAGGCAGGGGCCTACAATGAGCAGTTCTTC. Protein product: CSAIEAGAYNEQFF.

In its sample, this clonotype was seen a few times. V gene TRBV25-1 combines with J gene TRBJ1-2; D gene uncertain. V was shortened by 2 bases and J by 5 bases, with 9 bases between the two germline ends. The CDR3 consists of 13 residues. Germline V gene sequence: CDR1 MGHDK, CDR2 SYGVNS. The CDR3 DNA is TGTGCCAGCAGTGAAAGTATGGGGTATGGCTACACCTTC. This translates into CASSESMGYGYTF.

CDR3 nucleotide sequence: TGTGCCAGCAGCCCCGACAGGGGGGATACCTACGAGCAGTACTTC. It yields the protein CASSPDRGDTYEQYF. The chain couples TRBV4-2 to TRBJ2-7, with 9 positions matching TRBD1. Looked up from germline, CDR1 is LGHNA and CDR2 is YNFKEQ. The CDR3 is 15 amino acids. V dropped 4 bases and J dropped 2; count of bases not matched to a gene: 6.

This clonotype was seen more than once but under ten times. The rearrangement links TRBV5-6 to TRBJ2-1; 9 bases align to TRBD1. The CDR3 is made up of 16 amino acids. Looked up from germline, CDR1 is SGHDT and CDR2 is YYEEEE. V gave up 1 base and J gave up 5 bases; unmatched junction bases: 7. The CDR3 nucleotides are TGTGCCAGCAGCTTGCTACGGACAGGGGATAACAATGAGCAGTTCTTC. This translates into CASSLLRTGDNNEQFF.

In this sample, this clonotype turned up a few times. The chain carries TRBV6-5 and TRBJ1-2; 10 bases are a match to TRBD1. The CDR3 loop spans 15 amino acids. V lost 4 bases, J lost 13 bases, and 15 bases stayed unmatched. Germline V gene sequence: CDR1 MNHEY, CDR2 SVGAGI. The CDR3: CASSSTPDRGQRCTF. The CDR3 DNA reads TGTGCCAGCAGTTCGACACCCGACAGGGGGCAGAGGTGCACCTTC.

The V gene is TRBV12-3 or TRBV12-4, the J gene TRBJ1-6; 7 bases align to TRBD1. With 4 bases clipped from V and 8 bases from J, the junction kept 5 bases outside the gene matches. The CDR3 is 14 amino acids. CDR3 sequence: CASSSQGLDSPLHF. DNA for the CDR3: TGTGCCAGCAGTTCACAGGGGTTGGATTCACCCCTCCACTTT.

As concerns this clonotype: No conserved phenylalanine or tryptophan is present at the end of the CDR3, so a read error is the likely explanation. The chain employs TRBV12-3 or TRBV12-4 and TRBJ2-4; D uncertain. The CDR3 has 16 amino acids. V lost 3 bases and J lost 3, with 15 bases in between. CDR3 residues: CASSLKTLWSKNIQYL. Written as DNA, the CDR3 is TGTGCCAGCAGTTTGAAAACCCTATGGAGCAAAAACATTCAGTACCTC.

This clonotype was picked up many times. This rearrangement joins TRBV2 to TRBJ1-5; the match to TRBD1 covers 8 bases. Losses at the gene ends were 5 bases for V and 5 bases for J; bases not matched to a gene: 5. Germline V gene sequence: CDR1 SNHLY, CDR2 FYNNEI. The CDR3 consists of 14 residues. CDR3 in amino acids: CASSQDREDQPQHF. The CDR3 bases are TGTGCCAGCAGTCAGGACAGGGAAGATCAGCCCCAGCATTTT.

The V and J genes are TRBV19 and TRBJ2-7; perhaps TRBD2 as D (6 bases). Between the trimmed V and J ends, which lost 8 bases and 0 bases, there was a span of 14 bases. Germline V gene sequence: CDR1 LNHDA, CDR2 SQIVND (reference sequence). The CDR3 has 14 residues. The CDR3 reads CASSGLPSSYEQYF. The CDR3 DNA follows: TGTGCCAGTTCGGGACTCCCGAGCTCCTACGAGCAGTACTTC.

Ten or more counts support this clonotype. V usage is TRBV4-2 and J usage is TRBJ2-1; 12 bases are shared with TRBD2. Germline CDR1 is LGHNA and CDR2 is YNFKEQ. The CDR3 spans 16 residues. Trimming took 4 bases from V and 9 from J; bases not matched to a gene: 10. The CDR3 DNA reads as TGTGCCAGCAGCCCGACCCCCCTAGCGGGGGGGACTGAGCAGTTCTTC. Translated, it gives CASSPTPLAGGTEQFF.

There are many counts of this clonotype. The chain couples TRBV6-5 to TRBJ2-1, with D possibly TRBD1 on 6 matching bases. Trimming pared 2 bases from V and 7 bases from J, leaving 18 bases between. The CDR3 is made up of 16 amino acids. Germline V gene data show CDR1 as MNHEY and CDR2 as SVGAGI. The CDR3 DNA reads as TGTGCCAGCAGTTACCCTAGAAGGGGGTCCAGTAATGAGCAGTTCTTC. Translated, it gives CASSYPRRGSSNEQFF.

This clonotype was recorded many times. The J gene is TRBJ2-7, the V gene TRBV7-9; the D gene is possibly TRBD1 (6 bases). Trimming pared 4 bases from V and 0 bases from J, leaving 16 bases between. Per the germline V gene, CDR1 is SEHNR and CDR2 is FQNEAQ (reference sequence). The CDR3 consists of 16 residues. CDR3 in DNA: TGTGCCAGCAGCTCCCTCCGGGACACTAGCTCCTACGAGCAGTACTTC. Protein: CASSSLRDTSSYEQYF.

V gene TRBV2 combines with J gene TRBJ2-1; TRBD2 is a possible D gene (6 bases). Germline V gene lookup returns CDR1 SNHLY and CDR2 FYNNEI. The CDR3 contains 15 residues. Trimming left V 1 base short and J 0 bases short, with 7 bases between. CDR3 sequence reads: CASSEGTNSYNEQFF. In nucleotides, the CDR3 is TGTGCCAGCAGTGAAGGGACTAACTCCTACAATGAGCAGTTCTTC. Full variable domain (rest looked up from reference TRBV2 and TRBJ2-1): EPEVTQTPSHQVTQMGQEVILRCVPISNHLYFYWYRQILGQKVEFLVSFYNNEISEKSEIFDDQFSVERPDGSNFTLKIRSTKLEDSAMYFCASSEGTNSYNEQFFGPGTRLTVL.

This clonotype came up many times. The V call is TRBV9, the J call TRBJ2-5, with D tentatively TRBD1 or TRBD2 (5 bases each). This CDR3 is built from 14 residues. Germline lookup yields CDR1 SGDLS and CDR2 YYNGEE. Trimming left V 2 bases short and J 5 bases short, with 13 bases between. The chain's CDR3 is CASSVGTLGETQYF. The CDR3 nucleotides are TGTGCCAGCAGCGTCGGGACCCTCGGCGAGACCCAGTACTTC. Full variable domain (remainder filled in from reference TRBV9 and TRBJ2-5): DSGVTQTPKHLITATGQRVTLRCSPRSGDLSVYWYQQSLDQGLQFLIQYYNGEERAKGNILERFSAQQFPDLHSELNLSSLELGDSALYFCASSVGTLGETQYFGPGTRLLVL.

There are many counts of this clonotype. CDR3 DNA sequence: TGTGCCAGCAGTTTTTGGACAGGCCCCTACAATGAGCAGTTCTTC. Protein sequence: CASSFWTGPYNEQFF. The chain employs TRBV28 and TRBJ2-1; TRBD1 agrees at 7 bases. In germline, CDR1 is MDHEN, CDR2 SYDVKM. The length of the CDR3 is 15 residues. V lost 3 bases, J lost 2 bases, and 4 bases stayed unmatched.

The V call is TRBV7-2, the J call TRBJ1-2; D might be TRBD1 (6 bases). Trimming removed 5 bases from V and 4 bases from J, with 14 bases in between. The CDR3 length is 14 residues. The germline CDR1 and CDR2 sequences are SGHTA and FQGNSA. CDR3 in amino acids: CASSPWGGSYGYTF. CDR3 nucleotide sequence: TGTGCCAGCAGCCCCTGGGGGGGCAGCTATGGCTACACCTTC. Looking up the rest from reference TRBV7-2 and TRBJ1-2 gives the full variable domain: GAGVSQSPSNKVTEKGKDVELRCDPISGHTALYWYRQSLGQGLEFLIYFQGNSAPDKSGLPSDRFSAERTGGSVSTLTIQRTQQEDSAVYLCASSPWGGSYGYTFGSGTRLTVV.

The V call is TRBV12-3 or TRBV12-4, the J call TRBJ2-3, with D possibly TRBD1 on 6 matching bases. CDR3 size: 15 residues. V lost 8 bases to trimming and J lost 5 bases, with 20 bases between them. The CDR3 nucleotides read TGTGCCAGCGGCCGGGACACTTCAATGGGAGATACGCAGTATTTT. This codes for CASGRDTSMGDTQYF.

The chain employs TRBV4-3 and TRBJ2-5, with D possibly TRBD2 on 7 matching bases. Trimming stripped 3 bases from V and 5 bases from J, with 22 bases between. Germline V gene data show CDR1 as LGHNA and CDR2 as YSLEER. The CDR3 runs 17 residues. CDR3 nucleotide sequence: TGCGCCAGCAGCCACCACACCACAATGGGGGGGGCGGAGACCCAGTACTTC. Translating it yields CASSHHTTMGGAETQYF.